The 23 T cell receptor beta chains reported below all come from one sample, sequenced in a study of technical replicates of blood from a handful of donors. Method: immunoSEQ multiplex PCR; TCRdb's copy keeps in-frame clones and lacks some. The data contain 95,000 to 100,000 clones, just over 95% of them singletons. The sample consisted of T cells isolated from PBMCs. The origin of the receptors is a human donor in good health.

V is TRBV7-2 and J is TRBJ1-5; 9 positions agree with TRBD1. V was pared by 5 bases and J by 7 bases, with 12 bases of the junction left unmatched. The CDR3 has 16 amino acids. The germline V gene has CDR1 SGHTA and CDR2 FQGNSA. The CDR3 region has the DNA TGTGCCAGCAGCGTCGGACAACAGGGGGCAGGACAGCCCCAGCATTTT. Translation gives CASSVGQQGAGQPQHF.

The chain carries TRBV6-5 and TRBJ2-7; 11 bases match TRBD2. The V gene's germline CDR1 is MNHEY and CDR2 SVGAGI. V dropped 10 bases and J dropped 4; count of bases not matched to a gene: 9. There are 14 residues in the CDR3. CDR3 protein: CATALAGVIYEQYF. The CDR3 region has the DNA TGTGCCACCGCACTAGCGGGGGTGATTTACGAGCAGTACTTC.

The chain carries TRBV9 and TRBJ2-1, with 9 bases fitting TRBD2. The germline V gene has CDR1 SGDLS and CDR2 YYNGEE. This CDR3 has 16 amino acids. J gave up 7 bases and V 4 bases, and 12 bases lay outside the gene matches. The CDR3 is CASSPNLAGGRNEQFF. As DNA, the CDR3 is TGTGCCAGCAGCCCAAACTTGGCGGGGGGGCGGAATGAGCAGTTCTTC.

The gene calls are TRBV15 and TRBJ2-3; D gene unclear. Germline-derived CDR1 and CDR2 are LNHNV and YYDKDF (reference sequence). V was pared by 0 bases and J by 2 bases, with 9 bases between. This CDR3 spans 15 amino acids. DNA of the CDR3: TGTGCCACCAGCAGAGATCGAGCTTCCACAGATACGCAGTATTTT. It specifies CATSRDRASTDTQYF.

The rearrangement uses TRBV28 and TRBJ2-7; TRBD1 matches 9 bases. V lost 6 bases, J lost 6 bases, and 18 bases stayed unmatched. Per germline, CDR1 MDHEN and CDR2 SYDVKM. There are 17 residues in the CDR3. The DNA for the CDR3 is TGTGCCAGCAGCCAAACCGGGACAGGGCGGGGTTTCGGCGAGCAGTACTTC. It yields the protein CASSQTGTGRGFGEQYF.

CDR3 protein: CASSFPSSGDGDTQYF. The CDR3 bases are TGTGCCAGCAGCTTCCCTTCCTCAGGGGATGGAGATACGCAGTATTTT. This chain uses TRBV11-3 with TRBJ2-3; possibly TRBD1 for D (6 bases). The germline CDR1 and CDR2 sequences are SGHNT and YENEEA. Trimming took 3 bases from V and 5 from J, leaving 18 bases between them. This CDR3 is 16 amino acids long.

This clone was seen only once. The V gene is TRBV5-1, the J gene TRBJ2-2, with 7 nucleotides matching TRBD1. The CDR3 spans 14 residues. Trimming took 3 bases from V and 3 from J; bases not matched to a gene: 2. The germline V gene has CDR1 SGHRS and CDR2 YFSETQ. DNA of the CDR3: TGCGCCAGCAGCTGGGACAGTTACACCGGGGAGCTGTTTTTT. It yields the protein CASSWDSYTGELFF.

This clone was seen once. The chain combines TRBV5-1 with TRBJ2-5; 14 bases agree with TRBD2. Germline V gives CDR1 SGHRS, CDR2 YFSETQ. The length of the CDR3 is 15 residues. Germline trimming cut 2 bases from V and 4 bases from J; bases unmatched to any gene: 1. The CDR3 DNA is TGCGCCAGCAGCTTCGGGACTAGCGGGGGAGAGACCCAGTACTTC. This sequence encodes CASSFGTSGGETQYF.

The chain recombines TRBV5-1 with TRBJ2-1; 13 bases line up with TRBD2. Germline CDR1 is SGHRS and CDR2 is YFSETQ. V lost 7 bases to trimming and J lost 7 bases; unmatched junction nucleotides: 14. This CDR3 is built from 17 residues. CDR3 amino acids: CASERLAGGLTGNEQFF. For the CDR3, the DNA is TGCGCCAGCGAAAGACTAGCGGGAGGCCTCACGGGGAATGAGCAGTTCTTC.

The chain recombines TRBV5-4 with TRBJ1-2; no definite D call. With 0 bases removed from V and 8 bases from J, the gap between germline ends came to 14 bases. The CDR3 extends over 14 amino acids. From germline, CDR1 is SGHNT and CDR2 YYREEE (reference sequence). The CDR3 coding sequence is TGTGCCAGCAGCTTGGCCACCTTGGCGGGGGGCTACACCTTC. It encodes CASSLATLAGGYTF.

This clone was picked up one time. This chain joins TRBV11-2 and TRBJ2-2, with D tentatively TRBD1 (6 bases). V lost 4 bases and J lost 5, with 17 bases in between. CDR1 SGHAT and CDR2 FQNNGV come from the germline V gene. The CDR3 sequence is 16 residues long. This chain's CDR3 is CASSSPGTRVTGELFF. CDR3 DNA: TGTGCCAGCAGCTCCCCCGGGACAAGGGTGACCGGGGAGCTGTTTTTT.

The chain carries TRBV5-1 and TRBJ1-6; 9 bases are shared with TRBD1. Per the germline V gene, CDR1 is SGHRS and CDR2 is YFSETQ. The CDR3 is 15 amino acids. V lost 0 bases, J lost 9 bases, and 4 bases stayed unmatched. The CDR3 loop is CASSLGGTGRSPLHF. The CDR3 DNA sequence: TGCGCCAGCAGCTTGGGGGGGACAGGGCGTTCACCCCTCCACTTT.

The rearrangement links TRBV11-2 to TRBJ2-1, with a possible D match to TRBD1 (5 bases). The V gene lost 2 bases and the J gene lost 7 bases, with 12 bases spanning the gap. This CDR3 contains 14 residues. Germline V gene sequence: CDR1 SGHAT, CDR2 FQNNGV. The CDR3 protein is CASSLFAGRNEQFF. Written as DNA, the CDR3 is TGTGCCAGCAGCTTATTTGCAGGGCGGAATGAGCAGTTCTTC.

Only one count was recorded for this clone. This chain connects TRBV19 to TRBJ2-1; tentatively, D is TRBD2 (6 bases). The germline V and J ends were trimmed by 7 bases and 0 bases, with 13 bases remaining between them. Germline values: CDR1 LNHDA, CDR2 SQIVND (reference sequence). The CDR3 extends over 15 amino acids. The CDR3 here is CASTPAGTSYNEQFF. The CDR3 DNA reads as TGTGCCAGTACCCCAGCGGGTACCTCCTACAATGAGCAGTTCTTC.

This chain links TRBV7-9 with TRBJ2-1; 7 positions match TRBD2. Per the germline V gene, CDR1 is SEHNR and CDR2 is FQNEAQ (reference sequence). The CDR3 has 13 amino acids. The J segment lost 9 bases and the V segment lost 5 bases, leaving 7 bases of the junction unmatched. CDR3 DNA: TGTGCCAGCAGCGCTCAAGGGGAGGGTGAGCAGTTCTTC. It yields the protein CASSAQGEGEQFF. The whole variable domain, filled in from reference TRBV7-9 and TRBJ2-1, reads DTGVSQNPRHKITKRGQNVTFRCDPISEHNRLYWYRQTLGQGPEFLTYFQNEAQLEKSRLLSDRFSAERPKGSFSTLEIQRTEQGDSAMYLCASSAQGEGEQFFGPGTRLTVL.

This clone has a handful of counts. The rearrangement joins TRBV27 to TRBJ2-4; 11 positions match TRBD2. The J segment lost 5 bases and the V segment lost 9 bases, leaving 9 bases of the junction unmatched. The CDR3 covers 15 residues. Looked up from germline, CDR1 is MNHEY and CDR2 is SMNVEV (reference sequence). This CDR3 is CASSVAGGPQNIQYF. The CDR3 DNA sequence: TGTGCCAGTTCGGTAGCGGGAGGGCCCCAAAACATTCAGTACTTC.

The chain uses TRBV29-1 and TRBJ2-5; 12 nucleotides agree with TRBD2. The V segment lost 4 bases and the J segment 4 bases; nucleotides outside the gene matches: 7. This CDR3 has 15 residues. Germline assignment: CDR1 SQVTM and CDR2 ANQGSEA. CDR3 residues: CSVVPSGGAGETQYF. DNA of the CDR3: TGCAGCGTTGTTCCTAGCGGGGGGGCAGGAGAGACCCAGTACTTC.

This sequence joins TRBV10-3 and TRBJ2-7; 7 bases are a match to TRBD2. CDR3 length equals 14 residues. Germline V gives CDR1 ENHRY, CDR2 SYGVKD. V lost 3 bases to trimming and J lost 4 bases; unmatched junction nucleotides: 6. The CDR3 bases are TGTGCCATCAGTGAAGCGGGACGTACATACGAGCAGTACTTC. Encoded protein: CAISEAGRTYEQYF.

The chain recombines TRBV28 with TRBJ1-4; 10 nucleotides match TRBD1. J gave up 0 bases and V 6 bases, and 10 bases lay outside the gene matches. From germline, CDR1 is MDHEN and CDR2 SYDVKM. The CDR3 is made up of 18 amino acids. In nucleotides, the CDR3 is TGTGCCAGCAGGTACCGGGACAGGGGTGCCCCAACTAATGAAAAACTGTTTTTT. Residues: CASRYRDRGAPTNEKLFF.

The rearrangement joins TRBV5-1 to TRBJ2-1; D is perhaps TRBD1 (5 bases). Germline values: CDR1 SGHRS, CDR2 YFSETQ. CDR3 length: 15 residues. V lost 2 bases, J lost 2 bases, and 11 bases lay in between. The CDR3 nucleotides read TGCGCCAGCAGCTTAGGGGTGGACCCCTACAATGAGCAGTTCTTC. It is translated as CASSLGVDPYNEQFF.

This clone was picked up one time. V gene TRBV11-2 combines with J gene TRBJ1-2; D unresolved. Germline assignment: CDR1 SGHAT and CDR2 FQNNGV. The CDR3 sequence is 14 residues long. Trimming pared 1 base from V and 2 bases from J, leaving 8 bases between. The CDR3 sequence: CASSLGHLNYGYTF. The CDR3 DNA reads as TGTGCCAGCAGCTTAGGACACCTAAACTATGGCTACACCTTC.

The chain joins TRBV28 to TRBJ1-1; D unclear. Trimming shortened V by 2 bases and J by 1 base, and 8 bases separated the two germline ends. This CDR3 region has 14 residues. Germline V gene sequence: CDR1 MDHEN, CDR2 SYDVKM. CDR3 amino acids: CASSLAAKNTEAFF. The CDR3 DNA reads as TGTGCCAGCAGTTTAGCGGCCAAGAACACTGAAGCTTTCTTT. The variable domain in full, with the rest retrieved from reference TRBV28 and TRBJ1-1, is DVKVTQSSRYLVKRTGEKVFLECVQDMDHENMFWYRQDPGLGLRLIYFSYDVKMKEKGDIPEGYSVSREKKERFSLILESASTNQTSMYLCASSLAAKNTEAFFGQGTRLTVV.

This chain connects TRBV27 to TRBJ2-7; 12 positions match TRBD1. The CDR3 has 15 amino acids. CDR1 and CDR2 (germline): MNHEY, SMNVEV (reference sequence). The V gene end was trimmed by 5 bases and the J gene end by 6 bases; junction bases not matched to a gene: 8. This CDR3 reads CASSPMGQGAREQYF. The CDR3 nucleotides read TGTGCCAGCAGTCCGATGGGACAGGGGGCACGCGAGCAGTACTTC.